One sample yielded the 8 T cell receptor beta chains listed below, sequenced in a study of blood T cell repertoires in COVID-19. Clones were read by immunoSEQ multiplex PCR, and TCRdb kept only the in-frame ones, dropping some. The table includes fewer than 450,000 clones, 70% to 90% detected once. Material for sequencing was peripheral blood. These TCRs come from a woman between 45 and 60 years old with COVID-19, enrolled during active disease.

This rearrangement joins TRBV18 to TRBJ1-2, with 8 positions matching TRBD1. The CDR3 extends over 14 amino acids. Germline V gene sequence: CDR1 KGHSH, CDR2 LQKENI. The junction had 4 bases not matched to a gene; V was cut back by 4 bases and J by 3 bases. Written as DNA, the CDR3 is TGTGCCAGCTCACGAGACAGGGGCGACTATGGCTACACCTTC. This translates into CASSRDRGDYGYTF.

As to this clone: This same CDR3 is encoded by further DNA sequences in the sample. This rearrangement joins TRBV5-6 to TRBJ2-7; D unclear. The CDR3 consists of 13 residues. CDR1 is SGHDT, CDR2 YYEEEE, per germline. Trimming removed 0 bases from V and 1 base from J, with 5 bases in between. This chain's CDR3 is CASSLGQSYEQYF. As DNA, the CDR3 is TGTGCCAGCAGCTTGGGGCAGTCCTACGAGCAGTACTTC.

The gene calls are TRBV3-1 (or the pseudogene TRBV3-2) and TRBJ2-7; 7 nucleotides agree with TRBD1. In germline, CDR1 is LGHDT, CDR2 YNNKEL (reference sequence). Unmatched junction bases numbered 12, after V lost 4 bases and J lost 0 bases. The CDR3 length is 17 residues. CDR3 bases: TGTGCCAGCAGCCGAAAGGGGACAGCCGGTTCCTCCTACGAGCAGTACTTC. This translates into CASSRKGTAGSSYEQYF.

The chain carries TRBV6-6 and TRBJ1-3; 7 bases are shared with TRBD1. Germline V gene data show CDR1 as MNHNY and CDR2 as SVGAGI (reference sequence). Trimming at V came to 6 bases and at J to 0 bases, leaving 5 bases not matched to a gene. There are 15 residues in the CDR3. The CDR3 region has the DNA TGTGCCAGCAGACCGGGACAGACCTCTGGAAACACCATATATTTT. It is translated as CASRPGQTSGNTIYF.

The chain carries TRBV9 and TRBJ2-3; D might be TRBD2 (5 bases). Germline loops: CDR1 SGDLS, CDR2 YYNGEE. CDR3 length: 13 residues. The V end was cut by 0 bases, the J end by 5 bases, with 7 bases between. For the CDR3, the DNA is TGTGCCAGCAGCGTAGCGGGAAAAGATACGCAGTATTTT. Protein product: CASSVAGKDTQYF. Together with reference TRBV9 and TRBJ2-3, the CDR3 gives the full variable domain: DSGVTQTPKHLITATGQRVTLRCSPRSGDLSVYWYQQSLDQGLQFLIQYYNGEERAKGNILERFSAQQFPDLHSELNLSSLELGDSALYFCASSVAGKDTQYFGPGTRLTVL.

This clone was seen only once. The J gene is TRBJ2-7, the V gene TRBV5-1, with D uncertain. The CDR3 is 15 amino acids. V dropped 4 bases and J dropped 0 bases, with 14 bases sitting between them. From germline, CDR1 is SGHRS and CDR2 YFSETQ. The CDR3 spells CASSEERYISYEQYF. The CDR3 region has the DNA TGCGCCAGCAGCGAGGAACGATATATCTCCTACGAGCAGTACTTC.

V usage is TRBV6-5 and J usage is TRBJ1-1; possibly TRBD1 for D (5 bases). CDR3 length: 14 amino acids. Germline values: CDR1 MNHEY, CDR2 SVGAGI. Trimming left V 7 bases short and J 1 base short, with 13 bases between. CDR3 sequence (DNA): TGTGCCAGCAAGATCGGGGGGAGGAACACTGAAGCTTTCTTT. Its protein product is CASKIGGRNTEAFF.

CDR3 coding DNA: TGCAGCGTTTTGAAATTAGGAGATGGCTACACCTTC. Protein: CSVLKLGDGYTF. The chain joins TRBV29-1 to TRBJ1-2; D ambiguous. The CDR3 has 12 amino acids. V lost 5 bases, J lost 6 bases, and 13 bases lay in between. CDR1 SQVTM and CDR2 ANQGSEA come from the germline V gene. Using reference TRBV29-1 and TRBJ1-2 for the parts outside the CDR3, the full variable domain is SAVISQKPSRDICQRGTSLTIQCQVDSQVTMMFWYRQQPGQSLTLIATANQGSEATYESGFVIDKFPISRPNLTFSTLTVSNMSPEDSSIYLCSVLKLGDGYTFGSGTRLTVV.